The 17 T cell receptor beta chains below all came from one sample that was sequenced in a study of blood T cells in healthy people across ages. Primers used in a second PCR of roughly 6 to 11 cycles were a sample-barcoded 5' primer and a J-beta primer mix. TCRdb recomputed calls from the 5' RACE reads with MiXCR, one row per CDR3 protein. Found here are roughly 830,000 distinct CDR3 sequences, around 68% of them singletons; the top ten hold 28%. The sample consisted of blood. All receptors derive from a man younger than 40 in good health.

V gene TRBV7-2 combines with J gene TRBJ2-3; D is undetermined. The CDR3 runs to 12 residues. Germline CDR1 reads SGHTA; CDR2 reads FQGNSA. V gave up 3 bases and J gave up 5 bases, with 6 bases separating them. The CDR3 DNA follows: TGTGCCAGCAGCTTCCAGCTAGATACGCAGTATTTT. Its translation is CASSFQLDTQYF.

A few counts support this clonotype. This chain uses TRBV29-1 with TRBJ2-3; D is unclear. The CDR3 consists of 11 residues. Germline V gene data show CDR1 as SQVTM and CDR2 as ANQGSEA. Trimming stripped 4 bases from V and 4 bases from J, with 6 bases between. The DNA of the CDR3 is TGCAGCGTTGCGGCGGCAGATACGCAGTATTTT. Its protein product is CSVAAADTQYF.

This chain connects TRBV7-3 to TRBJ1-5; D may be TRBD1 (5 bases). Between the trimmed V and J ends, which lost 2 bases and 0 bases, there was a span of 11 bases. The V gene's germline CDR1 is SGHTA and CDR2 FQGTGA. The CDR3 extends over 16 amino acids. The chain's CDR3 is CASSLDSTYSNQPQHF. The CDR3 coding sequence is TGTGCCAGCAGCTTAGACAGTACCTATAGCAATCAGCCCCAGCATTTT. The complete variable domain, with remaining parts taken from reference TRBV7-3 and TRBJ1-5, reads GAGVSQTPSNKVTEKGKYVELRCDPISGHTALYWYRQSLGQGPEFLIYFQGTGAADDSGLPNDRFFAVRPEGSVSTLKIQRTERGDSAVYLCASSLDSTYSNQPQHFGDGTRLSIL.

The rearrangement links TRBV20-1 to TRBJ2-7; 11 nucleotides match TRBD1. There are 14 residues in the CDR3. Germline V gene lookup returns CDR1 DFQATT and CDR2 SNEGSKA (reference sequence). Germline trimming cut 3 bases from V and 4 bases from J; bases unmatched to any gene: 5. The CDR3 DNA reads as TGCAGTGCTAGTGGACAGGGGGCTTCTTACGAGCAGTACTTC. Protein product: CSASGQGASYEQYF.

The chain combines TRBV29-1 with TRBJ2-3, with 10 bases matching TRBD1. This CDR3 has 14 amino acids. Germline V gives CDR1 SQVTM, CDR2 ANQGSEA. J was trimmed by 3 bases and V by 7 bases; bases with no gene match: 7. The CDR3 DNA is TGCAGCGCCCGGACAGGGGGTGGGACAGATACGCAGTATTTT. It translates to CSARTGGGTDTQYF.

The chain's CDR3 is CASSYIAGGHEQFF. The CDR3 DNA is TGTGCCAGCAGCTACATAGCGGGGGGGCATGAGCAGTTCTTC. The chain carries TRBV7-2 and TRBJ2-1; 11 bases align to TRBD2. Germline CDR1 SGHTA, CDR2 FQGNSA. There are 14 residues in the CDR3. The junction had 4 bases not matched to a gene; V was cut back by 4 bases and J by 8 bases.

The DNA for the CDR3 is TGTGCTAGTGGTTCCGGGACAGGGGGTTTTAGTGGCTACACCTTC. It encodes CASGSGTGGFSGYTF. The chain joins TRBV12-5 to TRBJ1-2, with 11 positions matching TRBD1. Germline V gene sequence: CDR1 LGHNT, CDR2 FRNRAP. V lost 4 bases to trimming and J lost 7 bases; unmatched junction nucleotides: 8. The CDR3 contains 15 residues.

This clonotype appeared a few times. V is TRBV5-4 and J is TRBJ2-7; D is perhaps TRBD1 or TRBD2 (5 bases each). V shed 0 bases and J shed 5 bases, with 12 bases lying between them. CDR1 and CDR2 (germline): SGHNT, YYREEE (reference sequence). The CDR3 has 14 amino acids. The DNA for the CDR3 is TGTGCCAGCAGCTTGGTATTGGGACCCAACGAGCAGTACTTC. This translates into CASSLVLGPNEQYF.

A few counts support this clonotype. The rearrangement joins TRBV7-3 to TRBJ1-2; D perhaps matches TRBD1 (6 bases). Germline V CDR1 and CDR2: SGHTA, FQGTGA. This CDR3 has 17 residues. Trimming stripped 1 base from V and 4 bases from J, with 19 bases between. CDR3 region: CASSLIPSLGGSYGYTF. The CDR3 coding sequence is TGTGCCAGCAGCTTAATACCGAGCCTGGGGGGCTCCTATGGCTACACCTTC.

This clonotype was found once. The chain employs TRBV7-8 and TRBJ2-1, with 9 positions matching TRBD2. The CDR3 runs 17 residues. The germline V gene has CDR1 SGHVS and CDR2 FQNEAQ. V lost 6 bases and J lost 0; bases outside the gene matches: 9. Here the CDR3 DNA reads TGTGCCAGCAGGCGGGGGGGAGAGGGAAGCTCCTACAATGAGCAGTTCTTC. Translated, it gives CASRRGGEGSSYNEQFF.

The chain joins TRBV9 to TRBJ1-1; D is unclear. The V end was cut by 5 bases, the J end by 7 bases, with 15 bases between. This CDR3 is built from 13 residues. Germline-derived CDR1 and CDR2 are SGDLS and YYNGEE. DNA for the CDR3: TGTGCCAGCAGTCAAGCCGGGGTTGGTGAAGCTTTCTTT. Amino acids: CASSQAGVGEAFF.

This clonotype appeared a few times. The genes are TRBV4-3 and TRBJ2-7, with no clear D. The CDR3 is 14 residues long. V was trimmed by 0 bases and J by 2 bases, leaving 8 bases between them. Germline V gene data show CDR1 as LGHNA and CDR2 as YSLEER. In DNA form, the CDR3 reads TGCGCCAGCAGCCAAGATGTCCTGGCCTACGAGCAGTACTTC. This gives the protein CASSQDVLAYEQYF.

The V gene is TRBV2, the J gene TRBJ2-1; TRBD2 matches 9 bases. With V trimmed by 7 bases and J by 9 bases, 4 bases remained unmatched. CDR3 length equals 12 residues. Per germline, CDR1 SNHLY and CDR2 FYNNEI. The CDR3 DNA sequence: TGTGCCAGCAAGCGGCGGGAGGGTGAGCAGTTCTTC. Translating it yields CASKRREGEQFF. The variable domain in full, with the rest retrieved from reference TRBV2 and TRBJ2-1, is EPEVTQTPSHQVTQMGQEVILRCVPISNHLYFYWYRQILGQKVEFLVSFYNNEISEKSEIFDDQFSVERPDGSNFTLKIRSTKLEDSAMYFCASKRREGEQFFGPGTRLTVL.

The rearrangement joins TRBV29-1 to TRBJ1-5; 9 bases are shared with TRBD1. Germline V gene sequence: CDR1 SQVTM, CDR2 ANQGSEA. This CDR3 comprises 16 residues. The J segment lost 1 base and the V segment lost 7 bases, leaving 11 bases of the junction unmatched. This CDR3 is CSALGTGTGSNQPQHF. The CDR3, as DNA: TGCAGCGCCTTGGGAACCGGGACAGGGAGCAATCAGCCCCAGCATTTT.

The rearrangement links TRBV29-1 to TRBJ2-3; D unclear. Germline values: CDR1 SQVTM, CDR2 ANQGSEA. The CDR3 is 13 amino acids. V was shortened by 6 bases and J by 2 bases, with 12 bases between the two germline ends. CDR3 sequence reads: CSVALRPTDTQYF. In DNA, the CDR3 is TGCAGCGTCGCCCTCCGTCCCACAGATACGCAGTATTTT.

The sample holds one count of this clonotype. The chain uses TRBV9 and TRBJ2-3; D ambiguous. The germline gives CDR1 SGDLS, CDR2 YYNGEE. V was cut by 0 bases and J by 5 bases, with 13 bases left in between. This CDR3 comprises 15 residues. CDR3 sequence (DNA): TGTGCCAGCAGCGTAGCGTGGACGGAGTTAGATACGCAGTATTTT. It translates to CASSVAWTELDTQYF.

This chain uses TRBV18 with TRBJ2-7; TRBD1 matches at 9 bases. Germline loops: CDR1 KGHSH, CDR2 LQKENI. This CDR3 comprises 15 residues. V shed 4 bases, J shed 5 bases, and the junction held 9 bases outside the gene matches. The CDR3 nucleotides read TGTGCCAGCTCACAAGCCGGGACAGGGTTGAACGAGCAGTACTTC. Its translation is CASSQAGTGLNEQYF.